The rows below give T cell receptor beta chains drawn from one sample of a study of blood T cell repertoires in COVID-19. This table comes from immunoSEQ multiplex PCR, and its TCRdb copy is limited to in-frame clones, with some not included. In the table there are about 200,000 clones, about 88% of which are singletons. Sample: peripheral blood. These receptors were taken from an elderly woman with acute or convalescent COVID-19. The CDR3 runs from the conserved cysteine through the conserved F or W. Fields, in order: clone size, D gene, J gene, V gene, CDR3 protein, CDR3 DNA. A D gene is named only where the DNA matches it firmly. Clone size is shown for a subset of rows, as once, few, many or a class of expanded clone.

. . TRBJ2-1 TRBV3-1/TRBV3-2 CASSLPPNNNEQFF TGTGCCAGCAGCCTACCTCCCAACAACAATGAGCAGTTCTTC
. TRBD1 TRBJ1-2 TRBV2 CASSRVGTGDGYTF TGTGCCAGCAGCCGAGTCGGGACAGGAGATGGCTACACCTTC
once . TRBJ2-7 TRBV4-1 CASSQEGVFERASYEQYF TGCGCCAGCAGCCAAGAAGGGGTATTTGAGCGGGCCTCCTACGAGCAGTACTTC
. . TRBJ1-3 TRBV11-2 CASSLLGGSGNTIYF TGTGCCAGCAGCCTCTTGGGAGGGTCTGGAAACACCATATATTTT
. . TRBJ2-7 TRBV2 CASSEGAGLYEQYF TGTGCCAGCAGTGAAGGGGCGGGGCTCTACGAGCAGTACTTC
. TRBD1 TRBJ1-1 TRBV7-2 CASSEGQGATEAFF TGTGCCAGCAGCGAAGGACAGGGGGCCACTGAAGCTTTCTTT
once . TRBJ1-2 TRBV5-5 CASSLYSHYGYTF TGTGCCAGCAGCTTATACAGTCACTATGGCTACACCTTC
. TRBD1 TRBJ1-5 TRBV19 CASSIETGFNQPQHF TGTGCCAGTAGTATTGAGACAGGGTTTAATCAGCCCCAGCATTTT
. . TRBJ2-1 TRBV5-1 CASSNSGSSYNEQFF TGCGCCAGCAGTAATAGCGGTAGCTCCTACAATGAGCAGTTCTTC
. TRBD1 TRBJ1-1 TRBV3-1/TRBV3-2 CASSQGTGMGNTEAFF TGTGCCAGCAGCCAAGGGACAGGGATGGGGAACACTGAAGCTTTCTTT
few TRBD1 TRBJ1-1 TRBV19 CASSQWPGQRAFF TGTGCCAGTAGTCAGTGGCCGGGACAGCGAGCTTTCTTT
. . TRBJ1-1 TRBV19 CASSLPGNPNVLTEAFF TGTGCCAGTAGTCTCCCCGGGAATCCAAATGTACTGACTGAAGCTTTCTTT
. . TRBJ2-2 TRBV5-1 CASSSWRGPGTGELFF TGCGCCAGCAGCTCCTGGAGGGGGCCGGGCACCGGGGAGCTGTTTTTT
. . TRBJ2-3 TRBV28 CASSLRNVRVDTQYF TGTGCCAGCAGTTTACGGAACGTCAGGGTAGATACGCAGTATTTT
. TRBD2 TRBJ2-1 TRBV5-1 CASSQTSGMSTSYNEQFF TGCGCCAGCAGCCAGACTAGCGGGATGTCGACCTCCTACAATGAGCAGTTCTTC
. . TRBJ1-2 TRBV29-1 CSARTAHGYTF TGCAGCGCTCGGACAGCGCATGGCTACACCTTC
. . TRBJ2-5 TRBV27 CASSPRGGNRETQYF TGTGCCAGCAGCCCCAGAGGCGGGAACCGAGAGACCCAGTACTTC
. TRBD2 TRBJ2-7 TRBV28 CASSLVSRGGKQYF TGTGCCAGCAGTTTAGTTTCCCGGGGGGGAAAGCAGTACTTC
. . TRBJ1-2 TRBV27 CASSLAGNYGYTF TGTGCCAGCAGTTTGGCAGGGAACTATGGCTACACCTTC
once . TRBJ1-5 TRBV18 CASSPPRTPAGQPQHF TGTGCCAGCTCACCACCTCGGACTCCCGCGGGGCAGCCCCAGCATTTT
once . TRBJ1-1 TRBV7-2 CASSLGTSWGLEAFF TGTGCCAGCAGCTTAGGGACTTCCTGGGGTCTTGAAGCTTTCTTT
. . TRBJ2-7 TRBV6-6 CASSYGGGRFSYEQYF TGTGCCAGCAGTTACGGGGGAGGACGGTTTTCCTACGAGCAGTACTTC
. TRBD2 TRBJ2-3 TRBV4-2 CASSSSGRAWDTDTQYF TGTGCCAGCAGCTCTAGCGGGAGGGCATGGGACACAGATACGCAGTATTTT
. . TRBJ2-1 TRBV3-1/TRBV3-2 CASSQDAGPRDEQFF TGTGCCAGCAGCCAAGATGCAGGTCCCAGGGATGAGCAGTTCTTC
few . TRBJ2-7 TRBV30 CAWSKGGQSYEQYF TGTGCCTGGAGTAAAGGAGGACAGTCCTACGAGCAGTACTTC
. TRBD2 TRBJ2-1 TRBV11-2 CASSWGTSSYNEQFF TGTGCCAGCAGCTGGGGGACTAGCTCCTACAATGAGCAGTTCTTC
. . TRBJ2-1 TRBV29-1 CSVVPRNEQFF TGCAGCGTTGTTCCCCGCAATGAGCAGTTCTTC
. . TRBJ1-6 TRBV9 CASSVVPRGPLHF TGTGCCAGCAGCGTAGTTCCCCGAGGACCCCTCCACTTT
. TRBD2 TRBJ2-7 TRBV2 CAQEFGLARTEQYF TGTGCCCAGGAGTTCGGACTAGCGAGAACAGAGCAGTACTTC
. TRBD1 TRBJ1-3 TRBV3-1/TRBV3-2 CASSQGDSRFRNTIYF TGTGCCAGCAGCCAAGGGGACAGCCGCTTTAGAAACACCATATATTTT
. TRBD1 TRBJ1-2 TRBV28 CATTGQGNGYTF TGTGCCACCACTGGACAGGGGAATGGCTACACCTTC
few . TRBJ2-7 TRBV10-2 CASLSTGSYEQYF TGCGCCAGCTTGTCCACAGGGTCCTACGAGCAGTACTTC
. . TRBJ2-3 TRBV7-9 CASSLNQGIPRDTQYF TGTGCCAGCAGCTTAAATCAGGGGATACCCCGGGATACGCAGTATTTT
. TRBD1 TRBJ1-2 TRBV28 CASSKPGTANYGYTF TGTGCCAGCAGTAAACCGGGGACAGCTAACTATGGCTACACCTTC
few . TRBJ2-1 TRBV10-2 CASSTDISYNEQFF TGCGCCAGCAGTACGGACATCTCCTACAATGAGCAGTTCTTC
. . TRBJ2-6 TRBV6-5 CASSYYLASGANVLTF TGTGCCAGCAGTTACTATTTAGCCTCTGGGGCCAACGTCCTGACTTTC
. . TRBJ1-1 TRBV27 CASRPTVSNTEAFF TGTGCCAGCAGGCCGACAGTTTCGAACACTGAAGCTTTCTTT
once TRBD1 TRBJ1-1 TRBV6-1 CASTRTGRFTEAFF TGTGCCAGCACCAGGACAGGGAGGTTTACTGAAGCTTTCTTT
few TRBD1 TRBJ2-7 TRBV18 CASSPYRDSTYEQYF TGTGCCAGCTCACCCTACCGGGACAGCACCTACGAGCAGTACTTC
. . TRBJ1-1 TRBV11-3 CASSFSGYNTEAFF TGTGCCAGCAGCTTTTCAGGCTATAACACTGAAGCTTTCTTT
. . TRBJ2-7 TRBV3-1/TRBV3-2 CATAQGRSSYEQYF TGTGCCACGGCACAGGGGAGGTCCTCCTACGAGCAGTACTTC
. TRBD1 TRBJ1-2 TRBV5-8 CASSLVRGPYGYTF TGTGCCAGCAGCTTGGTCAGGGGGCCCTATGGCTACACCTTC
. TRBD2 TRBJ2-1 TRBV20-1 CSASFSGRARNEQFF TGCAGTGCTAGTTTTTCGGGGAGGGCCCGGAATGAGCAGTTCTTC
. . TRBJ2-6 TRBV19 CASSEQGGSGANVLTF TGTGCCAGTAGTGAACAGGGAGGGTCTGGGGCCAACGTCCTGACTTTC
. . TRBJ1-2 TRBV7-2 CASSLGVNYGYTF TGTGCCAGCAGCTTAGGAGTGAACTATGGCTACACCTTC